Listed below are T cell receptor beta chains from one sample, sequenced in a study of OX40 agonist ivuxolimab in advanced cancers. Method: immunoSEQ multiplex PCR; TCRdb's copy keeps in-frame clones and lacks some. Of some 8,000 clones in the sample, more than 70% were seen once. Sequences were derived from CD4+ or CD8+ T cells sorted from blood, sampled in a trial of the OX40 agonist ivuxolimab. The receptors here all came from an adult with an advanced solid tumor such as melanoma, head and neck, liver or kidney cancer. CDR3s include the opening cysteine and the closing phenylalanine or tryptophan.

v_call | cdr3_aa
TRBV4-1 | CASSQDGGFRSGYTF
TRBV4-1 | CASSPGGGTDQETQYF
TRBV7-9 | CASSLVHRVDTQYF
TRBV12-5 | CASALVATEAFF
TRBV5-5 | CASSSQGLNTGELFF
TRBV10-1 | CASSESKGAHYGYTF
TRBV6-5 | CASSYSRVQGTEAFF
TRBV4-2 | CASSQETEQRGGEQYF
TRBV14 | CASSQFQGVEETQYF
TRBV5-5 | CASSLSYGNQPQHF
TRBV4-1 | CASSQGVGTQYF
TRBV7-9 | CASSLAHVDGADGYTF
TRBV6-5 | CASGGVNMNTEAFF
TRBV5-1 | CASSLLIPTNTGELFF
TRBV10-1 | CANRQGANEQYF
TRBV7-7 | CASSYRGGNTGELFF
TRBV9 | CASSQGGAFSGELFF
TRBV4-3 | CASSQETREFGSYNEQFF
TRBV7-3 | CASSSDRYSDEQFF
TRBV4-1 | CASSQERTDSYNEQFF
TRBV5-1 | CASSYHREGLATNEKLFF
TRBV5-4 | CASSTGLAEFNEQYF
TRBV2 | CASSKTASARDTQYF
TRBV5-6 | CASSSDRGHLTEAFF
TRBV6-5 | CASSDSMDGNEQYF
TRBV11-2 | CASSFIDGAFF
TRBV6-5 | CASSYTPQGRDTEAFF
TRBV5-5 | CASSTHQGTPSSGNTIYF
TRBV6-1 | CAIRAGGEGYTF
TRBV27 | CASSLYGQPQHF
TRBV6-1 | CASSEALKGLVGTFF
TRBV6-5 | CASSYLGTGDPREQYF
TRBV10-2 | CASSGENTEAFF
TRBV19 | CASSIRASQPQHF
TRBV7-9 | CASSLGTLGTGLRDTQYF
TRBV11-2 | CASSLSGGEQFF
TRBV5-5 | CASLGHSYEQYF
TRBV10-3 | CAISESGTGGFPYGYTF
TRBV9 | CASSGRRQGDYGYTF
TRBV6-5 | CASSRQGYGYTF
TRBV6-4 | CASSGDYSTGELFF
TRBV5-5 | CASSEDSFNQPQHF
TRBV7-9 | CASSLPDRDEQYF
TRBV7-9 | CASSLGQGKDYGYTF
TRBV5-5 | CASSLGGESSYNEQFF
TRBV4-1 | CASSQERTGLDYGYTF
TRBV11-3 | CASSLDGASGGHYNEQFF
TRBV7-9 | CASSTAGVNSPLHF
TRBV4-1 | CASSYSEDGELFF
TRBV19 | CASRGEAYEQYF
TRBV6-5 | CASSYSSPTSGNTIYF
TRBV5-4 | CASTSDGTPYYGYTF
TRBV5-1 | CASSGIPAGTYGYTF
TRBV5-1 | CASSFLPGQVFHGYTF